This is a list of T cell receptor beta chains from one sample in a study of radiotherapy plus CTLA-4 blockade in lung cancer. Data came from immunoSEQ multiplex PCR; TCRdb stores just in-frame clones and leaves some out. The sample includes some 71,000 clones, around 69% of them seen just once. The sequences come from peripheral blood, collected from a patient treated with radiotherapy plus ipilimumab. The receptors here all came from a human donor with non-small cell lung cancer whose response to radiotherapy plus ipilimumab could not be evaluated. Some clones in this sample may be carry-over from other donors' samples. The CDR3 runs from the conserved cysteine through the conserved F or W. Fields, in order: D gene, V gene, clone size, CDR3 length, J gene, CDR3 protein, CDR3 DNA. The D gene is left open where the match is weak. Some rows mark clone size as missing; the rest say once, few, many or name a class of expanded clone.

d_gene: .; v_gene: TRBV29-1; abundance: few; len: 14; j_gene: TRBJ2-5; CDR3aa: CSVERDTMQETQYF; CDR3nt: TGCAGCGTTGAACGGGACACCATGCAAGAGACCCAGTACTTC
d_gene: TRBD1; v_gene: TRBV28; abundance: .; len: 15; j_gene: TRBJ1-1; CDR3aa: CASSLMPGQRSEAFF; CDR3nt: TGTGCCAGCAGCCTTATGCCGGGACAGAGGAGTGAAGCTTTCTTT
d_gene: .; v_gene: TRBV28; abundance: .; len: 15; j_gene: TRBJ1-3; CDR3aa: CASSLLSGTGNTIYF; CDR3nt: TGTGCCAGCAGTTTGTTGTCAGGGACTGGAAACACCATATATTTT
d_gene: .; v_gene: TRBV6-1; abundance: .; len: 13; j_gene: TRBJ2-5; CDR3aa: CASRAQQGETQYF; CDR3nt: TGTGCCAGCAGGGCCCAGCAGGGGGAGACCCAGTACTTC
d_gene: .; v_gene: TRBV19; abundance: .; len: 13; j_gene: TRBJ2-7; CDR3aa: CASSIGRTYEQYF; CDR3nt: TGTGCCAGTAGTATAGGCAGGACCTACGAGCAGTACTTC
d_gene: .; v_gene: TRBV6-1; abundance: .; len: 16; j_gene: TRBJ1-1; CDR3aa: CASSGQYEVVGTEAFF; CDR3nt: TGTGCCAGCAGTGGACAGTACGAAGTTGTTGGCACTGAAGCTTTCTTT
d_gene: .; v_gene: TRBV6-1; abundance: .; len: 14; j_gene: TRBJ2-7; CDR3aa: CASPSTGAPYEQYF; CDR3nt: TGTGCCAGCCCCTCGACAGGAGCCCCCTACGAGCAGTACTTC
d_gene: .; v_gene: TRBV4-3; abundance: once; len: 16; j_gene: TRBJ2-1; CDR3aa: CASSLRMDPGGGEQFF; CDR3nt: TGCGCCAGCAGCCTCCGTATGGACCCCGGGGGAGGTGAGCAGTTCTTC
d_gene: TRBD1; v_gene: TRBV7-8; abundance: few; len: 15; j_gene: TRBJ1-3; CDR3aa: CASSSSGGKGNTIYF; CDR3nt: TGTGCCAGCAGCTCCTCAGGGGGGAAGGGAAACACCATATATTTT
d_gene: TRBD1; v_gene: TRBV28; abundance: few; len: 13; j_gene: TRBJ1-5; CDR3aa: CASQTGGKQPQHF; CDR3nt: TGTGCCAGCCAGACAGGGGGCAAACAGCCCCAGCATTTT
d_gene: .; v_gene: TRBV5-6; abundance: few; len: 15; j_gene: TRBJ2-7; CDR3aa: CASSLVLGRANEQYF; CDR3nt: TGTGCCAGCAGCTTGGTCCTGGGGCGCGCCAACGAGCAGTACTTC
d_gene: TRBD1; v_gene: TRBV6-1; abundance: .; len: 13; j_gene: TRBJ2-5; CDR3aa: CASRRQGSGTQYF; CDR3nt: TGTGCCAGCAGGAGACAGGGGTCAGGGACCCAGTACTTC